These T cell receptor beta chains were read from a single sample in a study of healthy donors' naive CD4 and CD8 T cells. From the reads, TCRdb called clonotypes with MiXCR, one entry per CDR3 protein. The table includes roughly 200,000 distinct CDR3 sequences, 65% to 80% detected once. The material sequenced was naive CD4+ and CD8+ T cells sorted from blood, pooled from several donors. Source of these receptors: a pool of human donors in good health; the sample pools cells from several healthy donors. Each CDR3 is given with its conserved first and last residue. D genes are given only for firm matches. The listing skips clone size in some rows; elsewhere it reads once, few, many or a size class.

CDR3	DNA	V	size	D	length	J
CASSLTIPRGNQPQHF	TGTGCCAGCAGCTTGACGATCCCCCGAGGCAATCAGCCCCAGCATTTT	TRBV5-5	.	.	16	TRBJ1-5
CSGLRGQNYEQYF	TGCAGCGGATTAAGGGGACAGAACTACGAGCAGTACTTC	TRBV29-1	.	TRBD1	13	TRBJ2-7
CSVESGSDSTDTQYF	TGCAGCGTTGAATCGGGTAGCGATAGCACAGATACGCAGTATTTT	TRBV29-1	.	.	15	TRBJ2-3
CSGRLENYNEQFF	TGCAGCGGCAGACTCGAAAACTACAATGAGCAGTTCTTC	TRBV29-1	.	.	13	TRBJ2-1
CASSFRQIYNEQFF	TGTGCCAGCAGCTTTCGCCAGATCTACAATGAGCAGTTCTTC	TRBV11-2	.	.	14	TRBJ2-1
CASSLYQGEDTQYF	TGTGCCAGCAGCTTATACCAGGGAGAAGATACGCAGTATTTT	TRBV11-1	.	.	14	TRBJ2-3
CASSLSKTGELFF	TGTGCCAGCAGTTTATCTAAGACCGGGGAGCTGTTTTTT	TRBV27	.	.	13	TRBJ2-2
CAWSVQPSYEQYF	TGTGCCTGGAGTGTTCAGCCCTCCTACGAGCAGTACTTC	TRBV30	.	.	13	TRBJ2-7
CASSLVISGNTIYF	TGTGCCAGCAGTTTAGTTATATCTGGAAACACCATATATTTT	TRBV12-3/TRBV12-4	.	.	14	TRBJ1-3
CASSYQIPAADTQYF	TGCGCCAGCAGTTATCAAATTCCTGCCGCAGATACGCAGTATTTT	TRBV6-5	.	.	15	TRBJ2-3
CSAWTSGRGNTQYF	TGCAGCGCGTGGACTAGCGGGAGGGGAAATACGCAGTATTTT	TRBV29-1	.	TRBD2	14	TRBJ2-3
CSALVEGVYTGELFF	TGCAGCGCCCTAGTGGAGGGGGTCTACACCGGGGAGCTGTTTTTT	TRBV29-1	.	.	15	TRBJ2-2
CASSATAETQYF	TGTGCCAGCAGTGCTACGGCGGAGACCCAGTACTTC	TRBV2	.	.	12	TRBJ2-5
CASSLRGSSDGYTF	TGTGCCAGTAGTTTGAGGGGGTCGAGTGATGGCTACACCTTC	TRBV19	.	.	14	TRBJ1-2
CASASPLHF	TGTGCCAGCGCGTCACCCCTCCACTTT	TRBV6-2/TRBV6-3	.	.	9	TRBJ1-6
CASSYYETGGYTF	TGTGCCAGCAGCTACTACGAAACGGGTGGCTACACCTTC	TRBV6-2/TRBV6-3	.	.	13	TRBJ1-2
CASSTQGKAQHF	TGTGCCAGCAGTACCCAGGGTAAGGCCCAGCATTTT	TRBV27	.	.	12	TRBJ1-5
CSARQGPSTEAFF	TGCAGCGCCCGACAGGGACCTTCCACTGAAGCTTTCTTT	TRBV29-1	.	TRBD1	13	TRBJ1-1
CSVTRGHEQYF	TGCAGCGTCACCCGGGGGCACGAGCAGTACTTC	TRBV29-1	.	.	11	TRBJ2-7
CAISPGQGIYEQYF	TGTGCCATCAGCCCGGGACAGGGGATCTACGAGCAGTACTTC	TRBV10-3	.	TRBD1	14	TRBJ2-7
CASSKYSGYEQYF	TGCGCCAGCAGCAAGTATAGCGGCTACGAGCAGTACTTC	TRBV4-3	.	.	13	TRBJ2-7
CASSGQYTQYF	TGTGCCAGCAGTGGTCAATATACGCAGTATTTT	TRBV27	.	.	11	TRBJ2-3
CSARFTQAPYGYTF	TGCAGTGCTAGATTCACTCAGGCGCCCTATGGCTACACCTTC	TRBV20-1	once	.	14	TRBJ1-2